The 18 T cell receptor beta chains listed next were all sequenced from one sample in a study of shared clonotypes between healthy human individuals. Clones were sequenced by immunoSEQ multiplex PCR, and TCRdb holds only the in-frame ones, with some missing. The profile shows about 670,000 clones, about two thirds of them singletons. The sequenced sample consisted of memory CD4+ T cells sorted from blood. Subset in this sample: CD45RA-negative fraction. These receptors all come from a woman aged 25 to 39 in good health.

This clone was counted a few times. This chain uses TRBV28 with TRBJ2-1; 9 positions agree with TRBD2. V gave up 3 bases and J gave up 7 bases; unmatched junction bases: 7. CDR1 and CDR2 (germline): MDHEN, SYDVKM. There are 15 residues in the CDR3. For the CDR3, the DNA is TGTGCCAGCAGTTTCAGGGCGGGAGGGAAGAATGAGCAGTTCTTC. As protein: CASSFRAGGKNEQFF.

The genes are TRBV2 and TRBJ2-5; D possibly corresponds to TRBD1 (5 bases). CDR1 is SNHLY and CDR2 is FYNNEI in the germline V gene. V was pared by 2 bases and J by 5 bases, with 15 bases between. This CDR3 is 15 amino acids long. This CDR3 is CASSEWLTKGETQYF. The CDR3 nucleotides are TGTGCCAGCAGTGAATGGTTAACGAAGGGGGAGACCCAGTACTTC.

This clone was seen a few times. The rearrangement uses TRBV28 and TRBJ2-2; D possibly matches TRBD1 or TRBD2 (5 bases each). The CDR3 is made up of 16 amino acids. Per germline, CDR1 MDHEN and CDR2 SYDVKM. V lost 5 bases to trimming and J lost 3 bases, with 16 bases between them. CDR3 amino acids: CASSGGEVSHTGELFF. The CDR3 region has the DNA TGTGCCAGCAGTGGGGGAGAAGTGAGTCACACCGGGGAGCTGTTTTTT. The entire variable domain, with the rest obtained from reference TRBV28 and TRBJ2-2, is as follows: DVKVTQSSRYLVKRTGEKVFLECVQDMDHENMFWYRQDPGLGLRLIYFSYDVKMKEKGDIPEGYSVSREKKERFSLILESASTNQTSMYLCASSGGEVSHTGELFFGEGSRLTVL.

Details on this clone: Sequence at one end of the junction differs from germline and may be a read error. V is TRBV2 and J is TRBJ2-2; 9 bases are shared with TRBD2. Per germline, CDR1 SNHLY and CDR2 FYNNEI. CDR3 length: 14 amino acids. CDR3 protein: CTSKAGGNTGELFF. CDR3 coding DNA: TGTACCAGCAAAGCGGGAGGAAATACCGGGGAGCTGTTTTTT.

The chain links TRBV15 to TRBJ1-6; D not resolved. The CDR3 contains 15 residues. The V gene lost 0 bases and the J gene lost 7 bases, with 10 bases spanning the gap. Germline V gene lookup returns CDR1 LNHNV and CDR2 YYDKDF (reference sequence). CDR3 loop: CATSRDDLDNSPLHF. In DNA, the CDR3 is TGTGCCACCAGCAGAGATGACCTAGACAATTCACCCCTCCACTTT. Combining the CDR3 with reference TRBV15 and TRBJ1-6 gives the whole variable domain DAMVIQNPRYQVTQFGKPVTLSCSQTLNHNVMYWYQQKSSQAPKLLFHYYDKDFNNEADTPDNFQSRRPNTSFCFLDIRSPGLGDTAMYLCATSRDDLDNSPLHFGNGTRLTVT.

J is TRBJ1-6 and V is TRBV7-9, with 7 bases aligning to TRBD1. After removal of 5 bases from V and 7 bases from J, the junction contained 5 bases not matched to a gene. The length of the CDR3 is 14 residues. Germline CDR1 reads SEHNR; CDR2 reads FQNEAQ (reference sequence). DNA of the CDR3: TGTGCCAGCAGCCAGACAGGGTTCAATTCACCCCTCCACTTT. Residues: CASSQTGFNSPLHF.

The chain is built from TRBV19 and TRBJ1-5; the D gene is possibly TRBD1 (6 bases). The CDR3 loop spans 14 amino acids. The germline V gene has CDR1 LNHDA and CDR2 SQIVND (reference sequence). Trimming removed 5 bases at V and 3 bases at J, with 11 bases between. The CDR3 DNA sequence: TGTGCCAGTAGTGATACAGGGAACAATCAGCCCCAGCATTTT. Protein sequence: CASSDTGNNQPQHF.

The genes are TRBV7-8 and TRBJ2-1, with D possibly being TRBD1 or TRBD2 (6 bases each). In germline, CDR1 is SGHVS, CDR2 FQNEAQ. Deletions cut 6 bases from V and 7 bases from J, with 22 bases between. The CDR3 covers 16 residues. The CDR3 sequence is CASSSPTRGKGNEQFF. In nucleotides, the CDR3 is TGTGCCAGCAGTAGCCCGACTAGGGGGAAGGGGAATGAGCAGTTCTTC.

The CDR3 coding sequence is TGTGCCAGCAGCCAAGATCTAGCCTCAACTAATGAAAAACTGTTTTTT. Translated: CASSQDLASTNEKLFF. The chain employs TRBV4-2 and TRBJ1-4, with D unclear. Trimming pared 0 bases from V and 0 bases from J, leaving 8 bases between. The germline V gene encodes CDR1 LGHNA and CDR2 YNFKEQ. The CDR3 extends over 16 amino acids.

This chain connects TRBV15 to TRBJ1-1; TRBD1 matches at 7 bases. J gave up 5 bases and V 2 bases, and 14 bases lay outside the gene matches. CDR1 is LNHNV, CDR2 YYDKDF, per germline (reference sequence). The CDR3 runs 17 residues. Here the CDR3 DNA reads TGTGCCACCAGCAGACCCCCGTCGGCAGGGGGAAGTACTGAAGCTTTCTTT. This translates into CATSRPPSAGGSTEAFF.

This clone was seen just once. The rearrangement uses TRBV5-6 and TRBJ2-1, with D possibly being TRBD2 (6 bases). This CDR3 has 13 amino acids. Trimming stripped 0 bases from V and 9 bases from J, with 10 bases between. Germline CDR1 is SGHDT and CDR2 is YYEEEE. The CDR3 bases are TGTGCCAGCAGCTTGGTTAGCGGTGGTGAGCAGTTCTTC. As protein: CASSLVSGGEQFF. The full variable domain, completed using reference TRBV5-6 and TRBJ2-1, is DAGVTQSPTHLIKTRGQQVTLRCSPKSGHDTVSWYQQALGQGPQFIFQYYEEEERQRGNFPDRFSGHQFPNYSSELNVNALLLGDSALYLCASSLVSGGEQFFGPGTRLTVL.

V gene TRBV6-6 combines with J gene TRBJ2-6, with a possible D match to TRBD1 (6 bases). The CDR3 consists of 15 residues. The V end was cut by 7 bases, the J end by 0 bases, with 10 bases between. CDR1 MNHNY and CDR2 SVGAGI come from the germline V gene (reference sequence). This CDR3 is CASNAGDSGANVLTF. The CDR3 DNA follows: TGTGCCAGCAATGCAGGGGACTCTGGGGCCAACGTCCTGACTTTC.

This chain connects TRBV19 to TRBJ2-5; tentative D call: TRBD2 (6 bases). This CDR3 is built from 15 residues. V was trimmed by 8 bases and J by 5 bases, leaving 21 bases between them. CDR1 and CDR2 from the germline V gene are LNHDA and SQIVND (reference sequence). The CDR3 region has the DNA TGTGCCAGTCAACGTCTGGAGGGCGCTGGGGAGACCCAGTACTTC. This sequence encodes CASQRLEGAGETQYF.

The CDR3 coding sequence is TGTGCCAGCAGCACTCGGACTAGCGGGGGCAGGGAGACCCAGTACTTC. Translating it yields CASSTRTSGGRETQYF. The rearrangement links TRBV7-2 to TRBJ2-5; TRBD2 aligns across 13 bases. Germline lookup yields CDR1 SGHTA and CDR2 FQGNSA. The CDR3 contains 16 residues. The trim removed 5 bases at V and 5 bases at J, leaving 8 bases unmatched.

The V and J genes are TRBV6-5 and TRBJ1-1; unclear D gene. This CDR3 comprises 15 residues. Germline V gene data show CDR1 as MNHEY and CDR2 as SVGAGI. Trimming left V 7 bases short and J 0 bases short, with 15 bases between. CDR3 sequence reads: CASTRQTGMNTEAFF. The CDR3 DNA is TGTGCCAGCACCCGGCAGACGGGAATGAACACTGAAGCTTTCTTT.

As regards this clone: The sample contains more than one DNA sequence encoding this CDR3. The DNA for the CDR3 is TGCGCCAGCAGCTTGGCCCAGGGGCCCGGCACAGATACGCAGTATTTT. This gives the protein CASSLAQGPGTDTQYF. The genes are TRBV5-1 and TRBJ2-3; a possible D gene is TRBD1 (6 bases). CDR1 and CDR2 (germline): SGHRS, YFSETQ. The CDR3 runs to 16 residues. The V and J ends lost 0 bases and 1 base respectively, with 12 bases between them.

The genes are TRBV30 and TRBJ2-7; D unresolved. Per germline, CDR1 GTSNPN and CDR2 SVGIG (reference sequence). The CDR3 is made up of 12 amino acids. V was trimmed by 2 bases and J by 3 bases, leaving 8 bases between them. CDR3 region: CAWSFGSYEQYF. DNA for the CDR3: TGTGCCTGGAGTTTTGGCAGCTACGAGCAGTACTTC.

The chain has TRBV14 and TRBJ1-1; D call uncertain. V was cut by 6 bases and J by 4 bases, with 15 bases left in between. There are 14 residues in the CDR3. Germline loops: CDR1 SGHDN, CDR2 FVKESK. The CDR3 spells CASRPTLEGTEAFF. CDR3 bases: TGTGCCAGCAGACCCACCCTAGAAGGCACTGAAGCTTTCTTT. The complete variable domain, with remaining parts taken from reference TRBV14 and TRBJ1-1, reads EAGVTQFPSHSVIEKGQTVTLRCDPISGHDNLYWYRRVMGKEIKFLLHFVKESKQDESGMPNNRFLAERTGGTYSTLKVQPAELEDSGVYFCASRPTLEGTEAFFGQGTRLTVV.